These 14 T cell receptor beta chains were all obtained from the same sample, sequenced in a study of cytomegalovirus exposure and HLA in healthy donors. 60 Vbeta and 13 Jbeta primers were used in PCR. Sequencing was performed with immunoSEQ multiplex PCR; in TCRdb, only in-frame clones are kept and a portion is missing. This repertoire shows about 110,000 clones, 73% found once; its top ten account for about 8.4%. The sequenced material came from PBMCs. These receptors were taken from a man in his forties in good health and CMV-seronegative.

This chain joins TRBV10-1 and TRBJ2-7; possible D gene TRBD2, 5 bases. This CDR3 spans 15 amino acids. In germline, CDR1 is WNHNN, CDR2 SYGVQD (reference sequence). V was cut by 0 bases and J by 3 bases, with 12 bases left in between. The DNA for the CDR3 is TGCGCCAGCAGTGAGTCGAGCGGATACTGCTACGAGCAGTACTTC. This codes for CASSESSGYCYEQYF.

Points on this clone: This specimen includes other DNA sequences encoding the same CDR3. The chain couples TRBV28 to TRBJ1-3; D ambiguous. V was pared by 6 bases and J by 1 base, with 10 bases between. This CDR3 contains 14 residues. Germline V lookup: CDR1 MDHEN, CDR2 SYDVKM. CDR3 DNA: TGTGCCAGCAGAGGTGGAGGGTCTGGAAACACCATATATTTT. Its translation: CASRGGGSGNTIYF.

This rearrangement joins TRBV15 to TRBJ1-5, with D uncertain. Germline lookup yields CDR1 LNHNV and CDR2 YYDKDF (reference sequence). With 0 bases removed from V and 7 bases from J, the gap between germline ends came to 7 bases. This CDR3 comprises 13 residues. DNA of the CDR3: TGTGCCACCAGCAGAGATCTAGGCCAGCCCCAGCATTTT. Encoded protein: CATSRDLGQPQHF.

This chain uses TRBV7-8 with TRBJ1-1; D not certain. The CDR3 runs 11 residues. The V gene lost 5 bases and the J gene lost 11 bases, with 12 bases spanning the gap. Germline V gene lookup returns CDR1 SGHVS and CDR2 FQNEAQ. The CDR3 DNA follows: TGTGCCAGCAGCCTCGGACGCGGGGCTTTCTTT. This translates into CASSLGRGAFF.

The rearrangement links TRBV4-1 to TRBJ2-3; no clear D gene. Between the trimmed V and J ends, which lost 0 bases and 0 bases, there was a span of 13 bases. The CDR3 is 17 amino acids. From germline, CDR1 is MGHRA and CDR2 YSYEKL. The CDR3 DNA sequence: TGCGCCAGCAGCCAAGATACCCTTGTAACTAGCACAGATACGCAGTATTTT. Its protein is CASSQDTLVTSTDTQYF.

The chain combines TRBV13 with TRBJ2-5, with 8 bases that match TRBD1. The CDR3 contains 16 residues. With 2 bases clipped from V and 2 bases from J, the junction kept 7 bases outside the gene matches. Germline V CDR1 and CDR2: PRHDT, FYEKMQ (reference sequence). CDR3: CASSLSWTGNQETQYF. CDR3 coding DNA: TGTGCCAGCAGCTTATCCTGGACAGGGAATCAAGAGACCCAGTACTTC.

The CDR3 bases are TGTGCCAGCAGCCTCAGTAGCAATCAGCCCCAGCATTTT. Translated: CASSLSSNQPQHF. The chain is built from TRBV6-5 and TRBJ1-5; no firm D call. The V end lost 6 bases, the J end lost 0 bases, and 6 bases lay between the germline ends. This CDR3 comprises 13 residues. Germline CDR1 MNHEY, CDR2 SVGAGI.

V gene TRBV5-1 combines with J gene TRBJ2-5; the D is unclear. The V gene's germline CDR1 is SGHRS and CDR2 YFSETQ. V lost 0 bases, J lost 4 bases, and 7 bases lay in between. This CDR3 region has 13 residues. The CDR3 DNA sequence: TGCGCCAGCAGCTTGGCCAGTCTAGAGACCCAGTACTTC. Translating gives CASSLASLETQYF.

V usage is TRBV25-1 and J usage is TRBJ2-7; D not certain. The CDR3 totals 11 residues. V was cut by 6 bases and J by 6 bases, with 9 bases left in between. Germline V gene data show CDR1 as MGHDK and CDR2 as SYGVNS. This CDR3 is CASRRNSEQYF. The DNA of the CDR3 is TGTGCCAGCAGGAGGAATTCCGAGCAGTACTTC.

The gene calls are TRBV7-2 and TRBJ2-1; 10 bases line up with TRBD1. Unmatched junction bases numbered 10, after V lost 0 bases and J lost 8 bases. Germline lookup yields CDR1 SGHTA and CDR2 FQGNSA. This CDR3 spans 17 amino acids. This CDR3 is CASSLASRDRGFDEQFF. CDR3 bases: TGTGCCAGCAGCTTAGCGAGCCGGGACAGGGGTTTTGATGAGCAGTTCTTC.

Only one count was recorded for this clone. This sequence joins TRBV30 and TRBJ1-1, with TRBD1 as a possible D gene (5 bases). The CDR3 runs to 14 residues. The germline gives CDR1 GTSNPN, CDR2 SVGIG (reference sequence). Trimming removed 1 base from V and 1 base from J, with 10 bases in between. Here the CDR3 reads CAWSGFQGNTEAFF. CDR3 DNA sequence: TGTGCCTGGAGTGGATTCCAGGGGAACACTGAAGCTTTCTTT.

The J gene is TRBJ1-2, the V gene TRBV5-1; perhaps TRBD1 as D (6 bases). Per the germline V gene, CDR1 is SGHRS and CDR2 is YFSETQ. V lost 0 bases, J lost 0 bases, and 9 bases lay in between. The CDR3 extends over 15 amino acids. This CDR3 is CASSLAGGSNYGYTF. The DNA of the CDR3 is TGCGCCAGCAGCTTGGCGGGGGGCTCTAACTATGGCTACACCTTC.

The chain carries TRBV7-8 and TRBJ1-1; D call uncertain. This CDR3 is built from 14 residues. Per the germline V gene, CDR1 is SGHVS and CDR2 is FQNEAQ. V shed 1 base and J shed 10 bases, with 16 bases lying between them. CDR3 nucleotide sequence: TGTGCCAGCAGCTTAGTGGGAGGGCAGGCGGGAGCTTTCTTT. It is translated as CASSLVGGQAGAFF.

This clone has only a few counts. The rearrangement uses TRBV6-5 and TRBJ1-1; 8 nucleotides line up with TRBD1. Germline-derived CDR1 and CDR2 are MNHEY and SVGAGI. This CDR3 region has 14 residues. Trimming at V came to 8 bases and at J to 2 bases, leaving 7 bases not matched to a gene. CDR3 region: CASGMDRANTEAFF. CDR3 nucleotides: TGTGCCAGCGGGATGGACAGGGCCAACACTGAAGCTTTCTTT.